A single sample gave rise to the 16 T cell receptor beta chains below, sequenced in a study of T-cell memory formation after mild COVID-19. TCRdb re-analysed the 5' RACE reads in MiXCR, keeping a single row per CDR3 protein. The sample has more than 250,000 distinct CDR3 sequences, roughly 17% seen once; the top ten hold 20% to 25%. The sample taken for sequencing was PBMCs or a T cell subset sorted from them (not recorded which). Source of these receptors: a man between 18 and 29 years old who had mild COVID-19 (a few samples of this study predate the infection). Cell type and time point are not known.

V and J are TRBV18 and TRBJ2-3, with TRBD1 matching 7 bases. The CDR3 is 13 amino acids. CDR1 and CDR2 (germline): KGHSH, LQKENI. With 2 bases clipped from V and 9 bases from J, the junction kept 5 bases outside the gene matches. The CDR3 sequence: CASSPVDRVTQYF. The DNA of the CDR3 is TGTGCCAGCTCACCAGTAGACAGGGTGACGCAGTATTTT. Full variable domain (outside the CDR3, taken from reference TRBV18 and TRBJ2-3): NAGVMQNPRHLVRRRGQEARLRCSPMKGHSHVYWYRQLPEEGLKFMVYLQKENIIDESGMPKERFSAEFPKEGPSILRIQQVVRGDSAAYFCASSPVDRVTQYFGPGTRLTVL.

The chain carries TRBV7-8 and TRBJ2-7; TRBD1 matches 7 bases. Trimming took 4 bases from V and 2 from J; bases not matched to a gene: 5. The CDR3 is made up of 14 amino acids. Looked up from germline, CDR1 is SGHVS and CDR2 is FQNEAQ. CDR3 sequence reads: CASSYDGTAYEQYF. CDR3 nucleotides: TGTGCCAGCAGCTACGACGGGACAGCCTACGAGCAGTACTTC. The complete variable domain, with remaining parts taken from reference TRBV7-8 and TRBJ2-7, reads GAGVSQSPRYKVAKRGQDVALRCDPISGHVSLFWYQQALGQGPEFLTYFQNEAQLDKSGLPSDRFFAERPEGSVSTLKIQRTQQEDSAVYLCASSYDGTAYEQYFGPGTRLTVT.

This clonotype was found a few times. The chain recombines TRBV20-1 with TRBJ1-2, with 10 bases lining up with TRBD1. Germline CDR1 and CDR2: DFQATT and SNEGSKA (reference sequence). The CDR3 is 16 residues long. J was trimmed by 4 bases and V by 1 base; bases with no gene match: 9. CDR3 protein: CSARAIGQGDVYGYTF. The CDR3 region has the DNA TGCAGTGCTAGAGCCATAGGACAGGGGGATGTCTATGGCTACACCTTC.

This clonotype was seen many times. V gene TRBV7-9 combines with J gene TRBJ1-1; D is ambiguous. The CDR3 totals 13 residues. Germline CDR1 is SEHNR and CDR2 is FQNEAQ (reference sequence). Trimming pared 5 bases from V and 2 bases from J, leaving 9 bases between. This CDR3 reads CASSPQVNTEAFF. DNA for the CDR3: TGTGCCAGCAGCCCCCAGGTTAACACTGAAGCTTTCTTT.

This rearrangement joins TRBV7-3 to TRBJ2-1, with 13 bases identical to TRBD2. In germline, CDR1 is SGHTA, CDR2 FQGTGA. Germline trimming cut 4 bases from V and 0 bases from J; bases unmatched to any gene: 15. There are 21 residues in the CDR3. The CDR3 DNA follows: TGTGCCAGCAGCTCCCAGGGACAGCGGACTAGCGGGGGTTCCTCCTACAATGAGCAGTTCTTC. This codes for CASSSQGQRTSGGSSYNEQFF.

This chain uses TRBV4-3 with TRBJ1-1; D remains unclear. Looked up from germline, CDR1 is LGHNA and CDR2 is YSLEER. Trimming removed 0 bases at V and 6 bases at J, with 17 bases between. The CDR3 totals 16 residues. CDR3 nucleotides: TGCGCCAGCAGCCAAGATAAAAGGGCGGGGAAACCTGAAGCTTTCTTT. It codes for CASSQDKRAGKPEAFF.

This chain connects TRBV6-5 to TRBJ2-1, with TRBD1 matching over 9 bases. The V and J ends lost 5 bases and 8 bases, in that order; junction bases with no gene match: 10. The CDR3 sequence is 15 residues long. Germline V gene lookup returns CDR1 MNHEY and CDR2 SVGAGI. The CDR3 protein is CASSRTGGSRDEQFF. The CDR3 DNA reads TGTGCCAGCAGTCGTACAGGGGGCTCTAGGGATGAGCAGTTCTTC.

The V gene is TRBV14, the J gene TRBJ2-7, with TRBD2 matching over 14 bases. Losses at the gene ends were 4 bases for V and 0 bases for J; bases not matched to a gene: 5. Germline V gene lookup returns CDR1 SGHDN and CDR2 FVKESK. This CDR3 contains 17 residues. The CDR3 sequence: CASSRGTSGGLSYEQYF. In nucleotides, the CDR3 is TGTGCCAGCAGCCGCGGGACTAGCGGGGGCCTCTCCTACGAGCAGTACTTC.

The J gene is TRBJ1-3, the V gene TRBV18; D is unclear. Per the germline V gene, CDR1 is KGHSH and CDR2 is LQKENI. The CDR3 length is 11 residues. Deletions cut 6 bases from V and 7 bases from J, with 7 bases between. CDR3 residues: CASSSENTIYF. The DNA of the CDR3 is TGTGCCAGCTCTTCCGAGAACACCATATATTTT.

This clonotype has only a few counts. V and J are TRBV18 and TRBJ2-7; D remains ambiguous. V gave up 5 bases and J gave up 3 bases, with 17 bases separating them. The CDR3 has 15 residues. CDR1 is KGHSH and CDR2 is LQKENI in the germline V gene. CDR3: CASSVGRTPDYEQYV. CDR3 DNA: TGTGCCAGCTCAGTAGGAAGAACTCCTGACTACGAGCAGTACGTC.

This clonotype was seen many times. This chain joins TRBV6-5 and TRBJ1-1; TRBD1 is a possible D gene (6 bases). CDR3 length: 12 amino acids. V lost 6 bases, J lost 4 bases, and 9 bases lay in between. The germline V gene encodes CDR1 MNHEY and CDR2 SVGAGI. In nucleotides, the CDR3 is TGTGCCAGCAGAAGGGGGGCCACTGAAGCTTTCTTT. Translated, it gives CASRRGATEAFF.

This clonotype was detected only a few times. The CDR3 DNA reads as TGTGCCAGCAGTCAGGGACAGGGAACTTACGAGCAGTACGTC. It yields the protein CASSQGQGTYEQYV. The chain carries TRBV6-6 and TRBJ2-7, with 9 bases aligning to TRBD1. The CDR3 has 14 amino acids. V shed 5 bases and J 4 bases; nucleotides not matched to a gene: 6. Germline-derived CDR1 and CDR2 are MNHNY and SVGAGI (reference sequence).

This clonotype was seen a handful of times. The chain links TRBV7-9 to TRBJ2-7; possibly TRBD1 or TRBD2 for D (5 bases each). V gave up 5 bases and J gave up 0 bases, with 14 bases separating them. Germline lookup yields CDR1 SEHNR and CDR2 FQNEAQ (reference sequence). CDR3 size: 15 residues. CDR3 amino acids: CASSRRDRSSYEQYF. Written as DNA, the CDR3 is TGTGCCAGCAGCCGCCGGGACCGTAGCTCCTACGAGCAGTACTTC. The full variable domain, completed using reference TRBV7-9 and TRBJ2-7, is DTGVSQNPRHKITKRGQNVTFRCDPISEHNRLYWYRQTLGQGPEFLTYFQNEAQLEKSRLLSDRFSAERPKGSFSTLEIQRTEQGDSAMYLCASSRRDRSSYEQYFGPGTRLTVT.

The J gene is TRBJ1-2, the V gene TRBV29-1; a possible D gene is TRBD1 (5 bases). There are 12 residues in the CDR3. V lost 2 bases and J lost 8, with 12 bases in between. The germline V gene encodes CDR1 SQVTM and CDR2 ANQGSEA. CDR3: CSVERGVPGYTF. The CDR3, as DNA: TGCAGCGTTGAAAGGGGAGTTCCGGGCTACACCTTC.

This clonotype was counted only a few times. The chain carries TRBV21-1 and TRBJ2-5; the table's D call, TRBD1, has no DNA check behind it. TRBV21-1 is recorded as a pseudogene. The CDR3 runs to 16 residues. CDR3 protein: CASSKERGRGQETQYF. CDR3 nucleotides: TGTGCCAGCAGCAAAGAAAGGGGGCGCGGGCAAGAGACCCAGTACTTC.

The chain combines TRBV28 with TRBJ2-3, with D perhaps TRBD1 (6 bases). The CDR3 loop spans 15 amino acids. The V end was cut by 2 bases, the J end by 6 bases, with 15 bases between. Germline loops: CDR1 MDHEN, CDR2 SYDVKM. The CDR3 protein is CASSLGQTDGDTQYF. The CDR3 region has the DNA TGTGCCAGCAGTTTAGGACAGACCGACGGGGATACGCAGTATTTT.